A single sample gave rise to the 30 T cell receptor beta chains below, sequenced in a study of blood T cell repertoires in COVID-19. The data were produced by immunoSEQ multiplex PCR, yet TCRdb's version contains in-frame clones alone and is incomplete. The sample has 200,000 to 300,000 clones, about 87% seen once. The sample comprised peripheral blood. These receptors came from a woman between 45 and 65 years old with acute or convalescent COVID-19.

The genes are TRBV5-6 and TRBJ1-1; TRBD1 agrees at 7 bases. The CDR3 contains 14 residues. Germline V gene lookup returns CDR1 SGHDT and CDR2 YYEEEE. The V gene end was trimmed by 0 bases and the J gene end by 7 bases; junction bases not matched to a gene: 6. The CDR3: CASSLGRGLVEAFF. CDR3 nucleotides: TGTGCCAGCAGCTTGGGTAGGGGGCTGGTTGAAGCTTTCTTT.

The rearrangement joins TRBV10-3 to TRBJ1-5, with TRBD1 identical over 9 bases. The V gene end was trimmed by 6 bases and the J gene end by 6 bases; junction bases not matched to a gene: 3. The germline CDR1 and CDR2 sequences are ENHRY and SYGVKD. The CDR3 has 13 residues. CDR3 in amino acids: CAISGDRVQPQHF. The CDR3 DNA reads TGTGCCATCAGCGGGGACAGGGTTCAGCCCCAGCATTTT.

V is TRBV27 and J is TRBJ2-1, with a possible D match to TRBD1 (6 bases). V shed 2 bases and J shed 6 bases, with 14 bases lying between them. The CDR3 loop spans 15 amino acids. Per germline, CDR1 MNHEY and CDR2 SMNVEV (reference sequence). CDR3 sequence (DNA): TGTGCCAGCAGTTTAAGGATGGGGGCTTTCAATGAGCAGTTCTTC. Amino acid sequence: CASSLRMGAFNEQFF.

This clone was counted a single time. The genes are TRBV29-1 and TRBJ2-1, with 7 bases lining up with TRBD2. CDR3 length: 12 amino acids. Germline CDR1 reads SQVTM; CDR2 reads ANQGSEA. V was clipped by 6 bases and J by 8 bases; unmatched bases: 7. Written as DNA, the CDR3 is TGCAGCGTGTCGGGGAGGGGTTATGAGCAGTTCTTC. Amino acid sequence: CSVSGRGYEQFF.

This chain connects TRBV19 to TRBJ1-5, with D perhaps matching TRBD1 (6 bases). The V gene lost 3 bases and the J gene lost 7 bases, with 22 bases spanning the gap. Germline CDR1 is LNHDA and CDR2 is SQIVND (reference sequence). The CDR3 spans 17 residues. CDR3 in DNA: TGTGCCAGTAGTATTGTAGGCGATGGGGGGGCCGGGCAGCCCCAGCATTTT. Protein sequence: CASSIVGDGGAGQPQHF.

CDR3 sequence reads: CASSRTLANTGELFF. For the CDR3, the DNA is TGTGCCAGCAGTAGGACTCTTGCGAACACCGGGGAGCTGTTTTTT. This chain joins TRBV6-5 and TRBJ2-2; D is perhaps TRBD2 (5 bases). The V and J ends lost 5 bases and 0 bases respectively, with 10 bases between them. CDR1 and CDR2 (germline): MNHEY, SVGAGI. CDR3 length: 15 amino acids.

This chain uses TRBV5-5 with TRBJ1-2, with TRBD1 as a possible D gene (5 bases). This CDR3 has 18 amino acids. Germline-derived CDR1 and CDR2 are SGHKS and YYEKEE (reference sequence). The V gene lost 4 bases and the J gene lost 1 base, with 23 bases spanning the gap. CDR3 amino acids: CASSLGPGGGGFNYGYTF. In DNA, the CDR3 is TGTGCCAGCAGCCTGGGTCCGGGAGGCGGGGGGTTTAACTATGGCTACACCTTC.

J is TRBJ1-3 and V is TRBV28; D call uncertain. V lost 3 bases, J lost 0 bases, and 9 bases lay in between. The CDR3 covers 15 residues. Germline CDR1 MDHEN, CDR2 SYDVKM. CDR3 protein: CASSLYSSSGNTIYF. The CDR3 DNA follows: TGTGCCAGCAGTTTGTATAGTAGCTCTGGAAACACCATATATTTT. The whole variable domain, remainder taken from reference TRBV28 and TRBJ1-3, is DVKVTQSSRYLVKRTGEKVFLECVQDMDHENMFWYRQDPGLGLRLIYFSYDVKMKEKGDIPEGYSVSREKKERFSLILESASTNQTSMYLCASSLYSSSGNTIYFGEGSWLTVV.

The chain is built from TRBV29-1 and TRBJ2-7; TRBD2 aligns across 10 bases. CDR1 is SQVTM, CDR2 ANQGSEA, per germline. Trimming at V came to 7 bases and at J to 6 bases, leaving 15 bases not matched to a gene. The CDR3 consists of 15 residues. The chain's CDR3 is CSGISYLAGAPEQYF. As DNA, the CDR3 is TGCAGCGGGATCTCCTATCTAGCGGGAGCACCCGAGCAGTACTTC.

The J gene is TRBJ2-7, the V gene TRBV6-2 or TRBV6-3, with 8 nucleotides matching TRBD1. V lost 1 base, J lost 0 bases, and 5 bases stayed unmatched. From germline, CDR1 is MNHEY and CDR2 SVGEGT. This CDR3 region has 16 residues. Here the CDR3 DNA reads TGTGCCAGCAGTTACTTTTCAGGGGGCCTCTCCTACGAGCAGTACTTC. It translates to CASSYFSGGLSYEQYF.

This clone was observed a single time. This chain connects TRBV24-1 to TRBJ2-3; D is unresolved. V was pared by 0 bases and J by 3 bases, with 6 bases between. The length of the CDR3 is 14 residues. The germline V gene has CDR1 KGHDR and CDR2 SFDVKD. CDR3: CATSDLRATDTQYF. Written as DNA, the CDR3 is TGTGCCACCAGTGATTTGCGAGCGACAGATACGCAGTATTTT.

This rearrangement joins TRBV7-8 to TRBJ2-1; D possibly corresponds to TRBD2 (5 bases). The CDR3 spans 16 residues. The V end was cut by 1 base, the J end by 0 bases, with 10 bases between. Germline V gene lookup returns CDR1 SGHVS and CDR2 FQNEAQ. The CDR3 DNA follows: TGTGCCAGCAGCTTAGTTGGCGGGTTCTCCTACAATGAGCAGTTCTTC. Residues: CASSLVGGFSYNEQFF. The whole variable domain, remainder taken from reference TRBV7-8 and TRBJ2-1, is GAGVSQSPRYKVAKRGQDVALRCDPISGHVSLFWYQQALGQGPEFLTYFQNEAQLDKSGLPSDRFFAERPEGSVSTLKIQRTQQEDSAVYLCASSLVGGFSYNEQFFGPGTRLTVL.

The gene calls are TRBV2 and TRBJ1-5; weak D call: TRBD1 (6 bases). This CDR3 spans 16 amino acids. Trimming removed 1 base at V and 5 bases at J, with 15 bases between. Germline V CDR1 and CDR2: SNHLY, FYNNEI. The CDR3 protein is CASSEGAGAVYQPQHF. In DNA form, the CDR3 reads TGTGCCAGCAGTGAAGGCGCAGGGGCGGTCTATCAGCCCCAGCATTTT.

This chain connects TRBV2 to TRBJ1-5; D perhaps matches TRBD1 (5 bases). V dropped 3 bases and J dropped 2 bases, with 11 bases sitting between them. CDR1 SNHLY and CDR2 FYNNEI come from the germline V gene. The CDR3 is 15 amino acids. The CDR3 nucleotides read TGTGCCAGCAGTGACAGGGTGATTGGCAATCAGCCCCAGCATTTT. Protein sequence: CASSDRVIGNQPQHF. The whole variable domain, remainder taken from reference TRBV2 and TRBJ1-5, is EPEVTQTPSHQVTQMGQEVILRCVPISNHLYFYWYRQILGQKVEFLVSFYNNEISEKSEIFDDQFSVERPDGSNFTLKIRSTKLEDSAMYFCASSDRVIGNQPQHFGDGTRLSIL.

In DNA form, the CDR3 reads TGTGCCAGCAGTGAAGCCAGCGGGAGTGTGATGTCCTACGAGCAGTACTTC. Its translation is CASSEASGSVMSYEQYF. The rearrangement joins TRBV6-1 to TRBJ2-7; 8 bases fit TRBD2. Germline lookup yields CDR1 MNHNS and CDR2 SASEGT. Germline trimming cut 0 bases from V and 1 base from J; bases unmatched to any gene: 8. This CDR3 is built from 17 residues.

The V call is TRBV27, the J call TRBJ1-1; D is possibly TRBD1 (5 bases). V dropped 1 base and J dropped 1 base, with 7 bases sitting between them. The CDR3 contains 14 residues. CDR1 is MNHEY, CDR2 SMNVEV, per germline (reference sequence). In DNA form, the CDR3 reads TGTGCCAGCAGTTTATGGGGCAGGAACACTGAAGCTTTCTTT. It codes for CASSLWGRNTEAFF.

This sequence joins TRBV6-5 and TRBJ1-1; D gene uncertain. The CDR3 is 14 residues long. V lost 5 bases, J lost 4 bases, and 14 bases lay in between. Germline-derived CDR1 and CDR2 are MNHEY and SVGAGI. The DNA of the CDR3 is TGTGCCAGCAGTCCGCCTCTTAGCGGCACTGAAGCTTTCTTT. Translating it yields CASSPPLSGTEAFF.

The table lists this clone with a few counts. The CDR3 loop reads CSVDTTGNYGYTF. CDR3 DNA: TGCAGCGTTGACACGACAGGGAACTATGGCTACACCTTC. The chain is built from TRBV29-1 and TRBJ1-2; TRBD1 matches at 7 bases. Germline V CDR1 and CDR2: SQVTM, ANQGSEA. V shed 3 bases and J 2 bases; nucleotides not matched to a gene: 3. This CDR3 spans 13 amino acids.

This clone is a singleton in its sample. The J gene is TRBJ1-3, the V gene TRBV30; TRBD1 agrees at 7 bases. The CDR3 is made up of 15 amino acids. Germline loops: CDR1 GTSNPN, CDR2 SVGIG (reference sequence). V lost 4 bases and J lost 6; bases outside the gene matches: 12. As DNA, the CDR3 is TGTGCCTGGAATGGAAATCCGACAGGGCTAAACACCATATATTTT. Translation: CAWNGNPTGLNTIYF.

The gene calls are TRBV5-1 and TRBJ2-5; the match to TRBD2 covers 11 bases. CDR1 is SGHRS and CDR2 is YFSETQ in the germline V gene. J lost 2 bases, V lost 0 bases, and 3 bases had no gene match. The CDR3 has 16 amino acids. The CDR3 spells CASSLAGTSGQETQYF. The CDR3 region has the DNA TGCGCCAGCAGCTTGGCCGGGACTAGCGGACAAGAGACCCAGTACTTC.

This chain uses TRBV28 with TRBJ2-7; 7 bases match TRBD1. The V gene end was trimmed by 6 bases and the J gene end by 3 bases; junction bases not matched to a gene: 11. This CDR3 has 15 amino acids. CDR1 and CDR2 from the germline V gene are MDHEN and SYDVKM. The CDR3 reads CASSFPGTANYEQYF. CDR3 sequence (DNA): TGTGCCAGCAGCTTTCCCGGGACAGCGAACTACGAGCAGTACTTC. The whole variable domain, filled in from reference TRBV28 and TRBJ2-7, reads DVKVTQSSRYLVKRTGEKVFLECVQDMDHENMFWYRQDPGLGLRLIYFSYDVKMKEKGDIPEGYSVSREKKERFSLILESASTNQTSMYLCASSFPGTANYEQYFGPGTRLTVT.

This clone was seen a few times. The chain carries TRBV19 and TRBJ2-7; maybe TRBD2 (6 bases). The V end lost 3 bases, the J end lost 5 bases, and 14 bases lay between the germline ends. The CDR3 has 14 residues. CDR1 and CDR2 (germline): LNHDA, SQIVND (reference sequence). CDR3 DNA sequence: TGTGCCAGTAGTATTTTTGATGGGGAGGACGAGCAGTACTTC. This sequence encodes CASSIFDGEDEQYF.

The CDR3 DNA reads TGCAGTGCTAAGGACAGCCCCAAAATGTTCTTC. Translating it yields CSAKDSPKMFF. V gene TRBV20-1 combines with J gene TRBJ2-1, with D possibly being TRBD1 (6 bases). V lost 4 bases to trimming and J lost 15 bases, with 16 bases between them. This CDR3 is built from 11 residues. The germline V gene encodes CDR1 DFQATT and CDR2 SNEGSKA (reference sequence).

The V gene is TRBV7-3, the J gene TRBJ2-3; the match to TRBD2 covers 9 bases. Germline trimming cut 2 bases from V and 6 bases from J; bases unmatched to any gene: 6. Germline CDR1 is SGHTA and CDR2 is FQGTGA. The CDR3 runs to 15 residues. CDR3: CASSLLGLAGDTQYF. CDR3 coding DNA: TGTGCCAGCAGCTTATTAGGTCTAGCGGGGGATACGCAGTATTTT.

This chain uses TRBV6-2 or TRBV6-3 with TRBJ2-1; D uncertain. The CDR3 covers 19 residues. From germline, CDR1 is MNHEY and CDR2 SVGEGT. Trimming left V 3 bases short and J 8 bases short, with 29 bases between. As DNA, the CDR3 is TGTGCCAGCAGTTATACCCCTCCTTTGTACAGTAGTTTAACCTATGAGCAGTTCTTC. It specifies CASSYTPPLYSSLTYEQFF.

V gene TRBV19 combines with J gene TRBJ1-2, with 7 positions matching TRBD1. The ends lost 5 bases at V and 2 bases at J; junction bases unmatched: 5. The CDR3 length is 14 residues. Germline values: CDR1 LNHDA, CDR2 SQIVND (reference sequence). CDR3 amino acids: CASSPGTENYGYTF. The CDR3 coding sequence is TGTGCCAGTAGTCCCGGGACAGAAAACTATGGCTACACCTTC.

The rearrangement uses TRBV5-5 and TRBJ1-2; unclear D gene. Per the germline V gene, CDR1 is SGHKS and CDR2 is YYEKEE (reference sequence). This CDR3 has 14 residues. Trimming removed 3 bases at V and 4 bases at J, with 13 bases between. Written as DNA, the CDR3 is TGTGCCAGCAGCTCCAACGAGGCCTCCTATGGCTACACCTTC. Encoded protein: CASSSNEASYGYTF.

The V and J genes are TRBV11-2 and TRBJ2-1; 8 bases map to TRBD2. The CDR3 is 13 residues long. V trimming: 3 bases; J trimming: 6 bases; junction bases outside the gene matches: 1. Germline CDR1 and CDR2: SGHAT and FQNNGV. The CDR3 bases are TGTGCCAGCAGCTTGGCGGGAGGCAATGAGCAGTTCTTC. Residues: CASSLAGGNEQFF.

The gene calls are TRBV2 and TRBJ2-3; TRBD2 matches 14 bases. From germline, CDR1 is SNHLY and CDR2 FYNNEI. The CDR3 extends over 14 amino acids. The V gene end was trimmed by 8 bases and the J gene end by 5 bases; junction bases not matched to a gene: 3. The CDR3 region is CASSGLAGEDTQYF. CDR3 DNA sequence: TGTGCCAGCTCGGGACTAGCGGGAGAAGATACGCAGTATTTT. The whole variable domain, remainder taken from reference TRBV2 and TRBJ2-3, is EPEVTQTPSHQVTQMGQEVILRCVPISNHLYFYWYRQILGQKVEFLVSFYNNEISEKSEIFDDQFSVERPDGSNFTLKIRSTKLEDSAMYFCASSGLAGEDTQYFGPGTRLTVL.

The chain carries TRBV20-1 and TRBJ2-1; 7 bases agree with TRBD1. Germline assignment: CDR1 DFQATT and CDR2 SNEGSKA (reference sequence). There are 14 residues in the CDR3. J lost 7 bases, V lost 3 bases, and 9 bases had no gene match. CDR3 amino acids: CSASLRTGGNEQFF. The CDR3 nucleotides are TGCAGTGCTAGTTTGCGGACAGGTGGTAATGAGCAGTTCTTC.